This section outlines one T cell receptor (beta chain) sequence together with its context. The table lists this clonotype with a few counts. Its binding antigen is unknown. The input lacks base qualities; no much larger clone sits a single base away. TCRdb records Illumina HiSeq 2500 as the sequencer. Quantitative 5'-RACE with molecular barcodes was the method used to prepare the TCR beta libraries. The paper's processing steps were these. A new computational method, built on a probabilistic model of VDJ rearrangement, was used to identify disease-linked TCR variants. The public reads were quality trimmed at Q25 with fastp and then assembled into clones with MiXCR by TCRdb, keeping productive beta chains. Every distinct CDR3 protein forms one entry, paired with its most common genes and DNA. These V and J calls derive from TCRdb rather than the authors' analysis. This sample lists some 840,000 distinct CDR3 sequences; 12% were detected once. Together, the top ten hold approximately 0.46% of the sample.

This sample was included in a study of CD8 T cells in ankylosing spondylitis (dated by TCRdb to 2016 to 2017). In the study overall: T cell receptor beta repertoires were profiled in healthy donors and ankylosing spondylitis patients so that disease-linked TCR variants could be found. The whole study cohort included over a hundred healthy donors and around 24 ankylosing spondylitis patients. Peripheral blood samples were taken, and synovial fluid was additionally collected from ankylosing spondylitis patients.

A distance of 11 bases separates the germline ends of V and J, which lose 0 bases and 3 bases respectively. CDR1 DFQATT and CDR2 SNEGSKA were looked up in the germline V gene (reference sequence). Including the terminal cysteine and phenylalanine, the CDR3 comprises 15 residues. Only the CDR3 part of the read is kept: 45 bases, read in frame from the first base. Overall study results and their limits: Some of the motif variants had been reported before in the synovial fluid and blood of reactive arthritis patients, a finding that suggests common disease-initiation mechanisms. The disease-linked clones showed a CD8+ phenotype and occurred at relatively low frequencies in peripheral blood. A TCR beta motif of about eight highly homologous amino acid variants appeared characteristic of blood from ankylosing spondylitis patients. Significant enrichment of the disease-linked clones was reported in matched synovial fluid samples from ankylosing spondylitis patients.

Sequencing was performed on blood, either unsorted or a sorted T cell fraction (not recorded which). The sequence is built from TRBV20-1 and TRBJ1-4; D gene: possibly TRBD1, on 5 matching bases. The TCR comes from a male donor with ankylosing spondylitis. The CDR3 in this case is CSARDTTDPNEKLFF. The DNA reads TGCAGTGCTAGAGACACGACAGACCCTAATGAAAAACTGTTTTTT.